The rows below give T cell receptor beta chains drawn from one sample of a study of T cell responses to AZD1222 COVID-19 vaccine. The method was immunoSEQ multiplex PCR; TCRdb's version includes in-frame clones alone and lacks a portion of them. This sample has about 140,000 clones; approximately 89% occur once, and the top ten carry around 2.7%. This specimen consisted of peripheral blood, obtained on day 0 of AZD1222 vaccination. The receptor source for this set is an adult in good health. The CDR3 runs from the conserved cysteine through the conserved F or W. Each record gives: clone size, J gene, CDR3 length, D gene, V gene, CDR3 DNA, CDR3 protein. The D gene is left open where the match is weak. Expanded clones are given a class, and other clones once, few, many or no size at all.

abundance: once; j_gene: TRBJ1-6; len: 14; d_gene: NA; v_gene: TRBV5-4; CDR3nt: TGTGCCAGCAGCTTTTTCGGGGTGGGGAGGCCCCTCCACTTT; CDR3aa: CASSFFGVGRPLHF
abundance: NA; j_gene: TRBJ2-6; len: 15; d_gene: NA; v_gene: TRBV7-3; CDR3nt: TGTGCCAGCAGCTCCGGGATCTCTGGGGCCAACGTCCTGACTTTC; CDR3aa: CASSSGISGANVLTF
abundance: NA; j_gene: TRBJ1-2; len: 15; d_gene: NA; v_gene: TRBV5-5; CDR3nt: TGTGCCAGCAGCTTGGAGCCGACCTTAAACTATGGCTACACCTTC; CDR3aa: CASSLEPTLNYGYTF
abundance: NA; j_gene: TRBJ1-1; len: 15; d_gene: TRBD1; v_gene: TRBV4-1; CDR3nt: TGCGCCAGCAGCCCCCCGGGACAGGGCCCCACTGAAGCTTTCTTT; CDR3aa: CASSPPGQGPTEAFF
abundance: NA; j_gene: TRBJ2-1; len: 12; d_gene: NA; v_gene: TRBV18; CDR3nt: TGTGCCAGCTCCCAACTAGGTGGTGAGCAGTTCTTC; CDR3aa: CASSQLGGEQFF
abundance: few; j_gene: TRBJ2-7; len: 15; d_gene: NA; v_gene: TRBV5-6; CDR3nt: TGTGCCAGCAGCTTTGGCCCGTTACAGGGCTACGAGCAGTACTTC; CDR3aa: CASSFGPLQGYEQYF
abundance: NA; j_gene: TRBJ2-7; len: 14; d_gene: NA; v_gene: TRBV7-9; CDR3nt: TGTGCCAGCAGCCGGGGGACCAACTCCTACGAGCAGTACTTC; CDR3aa: CASSRGTNSYEQYF
abundance: NA; j_gene: TRBJ1-2; len: 16; d_gene: NA; v_gene: TRBV6-6; CDR3nt: TGTGCCAGTAGAGAAAAGGGGGGGACGAGTAACTATGGCTACACCTTC; CDR3aa: CASREKGGTSNYGYTF
abundance: once; j_gene: TRBJ2-5; len: 13; d_gene: NA; v_gene: TRBV24-1; CDR3nt: TGTGCCACCGGGAGGAGGGAAGAGGAGACCCAGTACTTC; CDR3aa: CATGRREEETQYF
abundance: once; j_gene: TRBJ2-1; len: 16; d_gene: TRBD2; v_gene: TRBV5-1; CDR3nt: TGCGCCAGCAGCCAGACTAGCGGGAGCTCCTACAATGAGCAGTTCTTC; CDR3aa: CASSQTSGSSYNEQFF
abundance: NA; j_gene: TRBJ2-5; len: 14; d_gene: NA; v_gene: TRBV9; CDR3nt: TGTGCCAGCAGCCCACAGGATGATAAAGAGACCCAGTACTTC; CDR3aa: CASSPQDDKETQYF
abundance: NA; j_gene: TRBJ1-1; len: 12; d_gene: TRBD1; v_gene: TRBV28; CDR3nt: TGTGCCAGCAGTTATCAGGGGGCTGAAGCTTTCTTT; CDR3aa: CASSYQGAEAFF
abundance: NA; j_gene: TRBJ2-3; len: 14; d_gene: NA; v_gene: TRBV15; CDR3nt: TGTGCCACCAGCAGAGCAGGGCCCACAGATACGCAGTATTTT; CDR3aa: CATSRAGPTDTQYF
abundance: NA; j_gene: TRBJ2-3; len: 14; d_gene: TRBD1; v_gene: TRBV2; CDR3nt: TGTGCCAGCGGCGGACAGGGATACACAGATACGCAGTATTTT; CDR3aa: CASGGQGYTDTQYF
abundance: NA; j_gene: TRBJ1-5; len: 15; d_gene: TRBD1; v_gene: TRBV10-1; CDR3nt: TGCGCCAGCAGCTCCTTCGGACAGGGCAATCAGCCCCAGCATTTT; CDR3aa: CASSSFGQGNQPQHF